This T cell receptor (beta chain) was found in a study of fetal regulatory T cell absence and autoimmunity. Notes on the study in general: Oligoclonal TCR enrichment in pancreas over cord blood reached over 90-fold for some clones. In IPEX syndrome, oligoclonal enrichment was read as supporting prenatal antigen-driven autoimmunity in the pancreas.

V was clipped by 3 bases and J by 6 bases; unmatched bases: 8. Germline-derived CDR1 and CDR2 are LGHNA and YSLEER. CDR3 size: 15 residues. The method was immunoSEQ multiplex PCR; TCRdb's version includes in-frame clones alone and lacks a portion of them. The repertoire consists of roughly 95,000 clones, with 72% occurring once and the leading ten covering approximately 1.9%. For this clone: What it binds is not known.

The sequenced sample was pancreas tissue. This sequence originates from a male donor with IPEX syndrome. This sequence joins TRBV4-3 and TRBJ1-3, with 7 nucleotides matching TRBD1. The CDR3 here is CASSQETGNPNTIYF. Written as DNA, the CDR3 is TGCGCCAGCAGCCAGGAGACAGGGAACCCAAACACCATATATTTT.